The 8 T cell receptor beta chains in this list originate from one sample, sequenced in a study of blood T cell repertoires in COVID-19. Repertoires were generated with immunoSEQ multiplex PCR, while TCRdb's copy carries only in-frame clones and drops some. The repertoire consists of under 250,000 clones, with over 75% occurring once and the leading ten covering roughly 5.3%. The specimen was peripheral blood. The source is a man aged 50 to 60 with COVID-19, enrolled during active disease.

V is TRBV7-2 and J is TRBJ1-2; D unclear. Trimming removed 4 bases from V and 8 bases from J, with 17 bases in between. The CDR3 consists of 14 residues. Germline CDR1 SGHTA, CDR2 FQGNSA. CDR3 sequence: CASSSPPAGRGYTF. In nucleotides, the CDR3 is TGTGCCAGCAGCTCCCCCCCCGCGGGTCGGGGCTACACCTTC.

This chain connects TRBV10-3 to TRBJ2-1, with 8 bases lining up with TRBD1. V shed 6 bases, J shed 5 bases, and the junction held 18 bases outside the gene matches. CDR3 size: 18 residues. From germline, CDR1 is ENHRY and CDR2 SYGVKD. The CDR3 protein is CAIRSDRGRRPWDNEQFF. DNA of the CDR3: TGTGCCATCAGATCCGACAGGGGACGCCGACCCTGGGACAATGAGCAGTTCTTC.

This chain connects TRBV6-5 to TRBJ2-7; 7 bases are shared with TRBD2. The CDR3 loop spans 16 amino acids. Germline V CDR1 and CDR2: MNHEY, SVGAGI. J lost 4 bases, V lost 0 bases, and 9 bases had no gene match. CDR3 region: CASSYSQWGGVYEQYF. Here the CDR3 DNA reads TGTGCCAGCAGTTACTCACAGTGGGGGGGGGTGTACGAGCAGTACTTC.

The gene calls are TRBV2 and TRBJ1-6; D is ambiguous. This CDR3 contains 12 residues. The ends were cut back, 3 bases at V and 9 bases at J, with 6 bases in the middle. CDR1 is SNHLY and CDR2 is FYNNEI in the germline V gene. Written as DNA, the CDR3 is TGTGCCAGCAGTGATGTCTCTTCACCCCTCCACTTT. Protein sequence: CASSDVSSPLHF.

The genes are TRBV28 and TRBJ2-1; the D is unclear. The germline gives CDR1 MDHEN, CDR2 SYDVKM. V gave up 2 bases and J gave up 2 bases, with 7 bases separating them. CDR3 size: 14 residues. CDR3 loop: CASSLREAYNEQFF. DNA of the CDR3: TGTGCCAGCAGTTTAAGAGAGGCCTACAATGAGCAGTTCTTC. Complete variable domain (other parts from reference TRBV28 and TRBJ2-1): DVKVTQSSRYLVKRTGEKVFLECVQDMDHENMFWYRQDPGLGLRLIYFSYDVKMKEKGDIPEGYSVSREKKERFSLILESASTNQTSMYLCASSLREAYNEQFFGPGTRLTVL.

The chain combines TRBV6-1 with TRBJ1-6; D remains ambiguous. Trimming pared 1 base from V and 10 bases from J, leaving 11 bases between. Germline V CDR1 and CDR2: MNHNS, SASEGT. The CDR3 has 14 amino acids. This CDR3 is CASSEVRGLSPLHF. The CDR3, as DNA: TGTGCCAGCAGTGAAGTGAGAGGGTTATCACCCCTCCACTTT.

This chain uses TRBV5-5 with TRBJ1-2; the match to TRBD1 covers 8 bases. V was clipped by 4 bases and J by 1 base; unmatched bases: 9. The CDR3 sequence is 16 residues long. In germline, CDR1 is SGHKS, CDR2 YYEKEE (reference sequence). The CDR3 region has the DNA TGTGCCAGCAGCCCGCCGGGACAGGTTAATAACTATGGCTACACCTTC. Translated, it gives CASSPPGQVNNYGYTF.

This clone has a single count. The chain has TRBV7-3 and TRBJ1-1; 7 bases map to TRBD1. The CDR3 has 14 residues. Germline V CDR1 and CDR2: SGHTA, FQGTGA. V trimming: 5 bases; J trimming: 4 bases; junction bases outside the gene matches: 7. The chain's CDR3 is CASSKGGWGTEAFF. CDR3 sequence (DNA): TGTGCCAGCAGCAAAGGGGGCTGGGGCACTGAAGCTTTCTTT.